This TCR beta chain was captured by sequencing in a study of blood T cell repertoires in COVID-19. Study summary: Sample material is recorded as cDNA or gDNA derived from T cells, B-cell-depleted T cells, or PBMCs.

This CDR3 has 14 residues. Germline lookup yields CDR1 MNHEY and CDR2 SMNVEV (reference sequence). TCRdb's copy holds only in-frame clones and misses some; the assay was immunoSEQ multiplex PCR. Found here are hundreds of thousands of clones, about four fifths of them singletons; the top ten hold over 9.5%. On this clone itself: The junction differs from germline at one of its ends, possibly a read error.

The source of this sequence is a woman older than 75 with acute or convalescent COVID-19. Material for sequencing was peripheral blood. V and J are TRBV27 and TRBJ1-2, with a possible D match to TRBD1 (6 bases). The CDR3 region is CARSLSGGAGGYTF. The CDR3 nucleotides read TGTGCCCGCAGTTTATCGGGGGGGGCGGGGGGCTACACCTTC.